The text below deals with one T cell receptor beta chain. Antigen: not known. The data are from a study of long-term antiretroviral therapy in people with HIV. Participants with HIV, all of them, were treated in the United States. The authors ran the immunoSEQ assay, v3.0, at survey level. Some clones are missing from TCRdb's copy, which holds only in-frame ones; the method was immunoSEQ multiplex PCR. The sample yields over 40,000 clones, 94% seen once. Study conclusions and caveats: Clones showing expansion before ART dominated the repertoire at all time points. Upon ART, diversity increased but remained lower than transplant donor controls. Controls exceeded HIV repertoires in CDR3 length range.

This CDR3 contains 16 residues. Deletions cut 1 base from V and 4 bases from J, with 16 bases between. The germline CDR1 and CDR2 sequences are SGHAT and FQNNGV. The receptor was derived from a man aged 25-45 years with HIV. Source: unsorted PBMCs, taken 9.2 years after starting antiretroviral therapy. The V call is TRBV11-2, the J call TRBJ2-5; maybe TRBD2 (6 bases). The DNA of the CDR3 is TGTGCCAGCAGCTTAGGGGGACGAGTGGGGGGAGAGACCCAGTACTTC. Amino acid sequence: CASSLGGRVGGETQYF.